Below are 21 T cell receptor beta chains sequenced from a single sample in a study of T cells after yellow fever vaccination. TCRdb recomputed calls from the 5' RACE reads with MiXCR, one row per CDR3 protein. Altogether some 600,000 distinct CDR3 sequences are present, about 15% being singletons, with the ten largest covering 17%. This material consisted of PBMCs, taken 5 days after the first yellow fever vaccination. The receptor set was obtained from a young man who received the YFV17D yellow fever vaccine.

The chain carries TRBV9 and TRBJ2-5; 11 nucleotides line up with TRBD2. In germline, CDR1 is SGDLS, CDR2 YYNGEE. J lost 5 bases, V lost 3 bases, and 6 bases had no gene match. The CDR3 loop spans 15 amino acids. CDR3 in amino acids: CASSGHSGGGETQYF. The CDR3 DNA sequence: TGTGCCAGCAGCGGGCATAGCGGGGGGGGGGAGACCCAGTACTTC.

This clonotype was seen a handful of times. V is TRBV7-2 and J is TRBJ2-3; TRBD2 aligns across 11 bases. This CDR3 is 18 amino acids long. CDR1 and CDR2 from the germline V gene are SGHTA and FQGNSA. Losses at the gene ends were 0 bases for V and 4 bases for J; bases not matched to a gene: 9. Here the CDR3 DNA reads TGTGCCAGCAGCTTAGCGCGAACTAGCGGGGGCGCAGCAGATACGCAGTATTTT. This translates into CASSLARTSGGAADTQYF.

The rearrangement joins TRBV27 to TRBJ2-2, with D tentatively TRBD1 (6 bases). Germline V gene sequence: CDR1 MNHEY, CDR2 SMNVEV (reference sequence). V was shortened by 5 bases and J by 4 bases, with 14 bases between the two germline ends. CDR3 size: 15 residues. CDR3 in DNA: TGTGCCAGCAGTGCCCTGGACAGTCGCACCGGGGAGCTGTTTTTT. This gives the protein CASSALDSRTGELFF.

Only a few counts were recorded for this clonotype. V is TRBV4-3 and J is TRBJ2-3; the match to TRBD2 covers 10 bases. Germline CDR1 and CDR2: LGHNA and YSLEER. Trimming at V came to 4 bases and at J to 3 bases, leaving 7 bases not matched to a gene. This CDR3 has 16 residues. CDR3 bases: TGCGCCAGCAGCCGGACTAGCGGCGTTCGGACAGATACGCAGTATTTT. Protein: CASSRTSGVRTDTQYF.

This clonotype was observed a handful of times. This chain connects TRBV28 to TRBJ2-3, with a possible D match to TRBD1 (5 bases). In germline, CDR1 is MDHEN, CDR2 SYDVKM. V lost 5 bases and J lost 3, with 12 bases in between. The CDR3 extends over 14 amino acids. The CDR3 is CASSTRQSTDTQYF. CDR3 nucleotides: TGTGCCAGCAGTACCCGACAGTCAACAGATACGCAGTATTTT.

This clonotype showed up just a few times. V and J are TRBV7-2 and TRBJ1-1; D is perhaps TRBD1 (5 bases). Germline V CDR1 and CDR2: SGHTA, FQGNSA. CDR3 length equals 17 residues. The germline V and J ends were trimmed by 5 bases and 0 bases, with 19 bases remaining between them. Here the CDR3 DNA reads TGTGCCAGCAGCCGTCCTGGGCAGGGTTCGGTGAACACTGAAGCTTTCTTT. Protein: CASSRPGQGSVNTEAFF.

This chain joins TRBV5-1 and TRBJ1-6; D is unclear. This CDR3 region has 14 residues. Germline-derived CDR1 and CDR2 are SGHRS and YFSETQ. V lost 1 base to trimming and J lost 10 bases, with 12 bases between them. This CDR3 is CASSLPSGGSPLHF. The CDR3 nucleotides read TGCGCCAGCAGCTTGCCGTCAGGTGGATCACCCCTCCACTTT.

The chain combines TRBV12-3 or TRBV12-4 with TRBJ1-5, with 7 nucleotides matching TRBD1. The J segment lost 5 bases and the V segment lost 8 bases, leaving 6 bases of the junction unmatched. The CDR3 totals 13 residues. Written as DNA, the CDR3 is TGTGCCAGCGGAAAGGGGGCATATCAGCCCCAGCATTTT. It is translated as CASGKGAYQPQHF.

The rearrangement uses TRBV5-1 and TRBJ1-1; D is perhaps TRBD1 (5 bases). V shed 3 bases and J shed 1 base, with 13 bases lying between them. CDR1 is SGHRS, CDR2 YFSETQ, per germline. This CDR3 is built from 15 residues. DNA for the CDR3: TGCGCCAGCAGCTACCGGGGGGGGGAGAACACTGAAGCTTTCTTT. This encodes CASSYRGGENTEAFF.

This chain joins TRBV2 and TRBJ1-6, with D perhaps matching TRBD1 (5 bases). Germline CDR1 reads SNHLY; CDR2 reads FYNNEI. Trimming removed 6 bases from V and 9 bases from J, with 18 bases in between. This CDR3 contains 15 residues. This CDR3 reads CASSDGGTGRSPLHF. The CDR3 nucleotides read TGTGCCAGCAGCGATGGGGGGACGGGCCGTTCACCCCTCCACTTT.

V usage is TRBV6-2 or TRBV6-3 and J usage is TRBJ2-2; D not resolved. Trimming stripped 6 bases from V and 0 bases from J, with 8 bases between. The CDR3 extends over 14 amino acids. Germline V gene data show CDR1 as MNHEY and CDR2 as SVGEGT. CDR3 coding DNA: TGTGCCAGCAGCAGGTTCGCGAACACCGGGGAGCTGTTTTTT. Its protein product is CASSRFANTGELFF.

The V gene is TRBV29-1, the J gene TRBJ2-3; the D is unclear. Germline V gene data show CDR1 as SQVTM and CDR2 as ANQGSEA. The length of the CDR3 is 13 residues. Trimming removed 4 bases from V and 3 bases from J, with 11 bases in between. CDR3 loop: CSVGGYGTDTQYF. The CDR3, as DNA: TGCAGCGTTGGGGGTTATGGGACAGATACGCAGTATTTT.

This clonotype was detected only a few times. The chain joins TRBV4-1 to TRBJ1-2; tentative D call: TRBD1 (5 bases). Trimming left V 0 bases short and J 4 bases short, with 12 bases between. Germline-derived CDR1 and CDR2 are MGHRA and YSYEKL. This CDR3 contains 15 residues. CDR3 residues: CASSQDQNRLYGYTF. As DNA, the CDR3 is TGCGCCAGCAGCCAAGATCAGAACAGGCTCTATGGCTACACCTTC.

This clonotype turned up a few times. The CDR3 loop is CASSTDLTSGYYEQYF. The CDR3 nucleotides are TGTGCCAGCAGCACCGACTTGACTAGCGGGTACTACGAGCAGTACTTC. This chain joins TRBV11-2 and TRBJ2-7; 10 positions agree with TRBD2. CDR3 length equals 16 residues. CDR1 and CDR2 from the germline V gene are SGHAT and FQNNGV. Losses at the gene ends were 5 bases for V and 3 bases for J; bases not matched to a gene: 10.

The chain is built from TRBV18 and TRBJ2-7, with TRBD1 identical over 7 bases. V shed 3 bases, J shed 0 bases, and the junction held 8 bases outside the gene matches. This CDR3 has 16 residues. Germline loops: CDR1 KGHSH, CDR2 LQKENI. CDR3 sequence reads: CASSPSATGSSYEQYF. Here the CDR3 DNA reads TGTGCCAGCTCACCCTCCGCGACAGGGAGCTCCTACGAGCAGTACTTC.

This clonotype was counted many times. J is TRBJ2-1 and V is TRBV5-4; possibly TRBD1 for D (5 bases). This CDR3 is built from 14 residues. V was cut by 2 bases and J by 0 bases, with 6 bases left in between. In germline, CDR1 is SGHNT, CDR2 YYREEE (reference sequence). CDR3 amino acids: CASSLDSSYNEQFF. The DNA of the CDR3 is TGTGCCAGCAGCTTAGACAGCTCCTACAATGAGCAGTTCTTC.

The chain uses TRBV5-1 and TRBJ2-1; a weak D match, TRBD2 (6 bases). With 4 bases removed from V and 0 bases from J, the gap between germline ends came to 11 bases. Per the germline V gene, CDR1 is SGHRS and CDR2 is YFSETQ. This CDR3 has 15 residues. CDR3 sequence: CASSEGTDSYNEQFF. DNA for the CDR3: TGCGCCAGCAGCGAAGGGACTGACTCCTACAATGAGCAGTTCTTC.

A few counts support this clonotype. CDR3 sequence (DNA): TGTGCCAGCAGCGTAGGGACAGGGCCCGACAATGAGCAGTTCTTC. Translating it yields CASSVGTGPDNEQFF. This chain connects TRBV9 to TRBJ2-1, with 8 bases that match TRBD1. Trimming took 0 bases from V and 5 from J; bases not matched to a gene: 4. Per germline, CDR1 SGDLS and CDR2 YYNGEE. The CDR3 sequence is 15 residues long.

The chain links TRBV9 to TRBJ2-1; 7 bases fit TRBD1. This CDR3 has 15 residues. The J segment lost 6 bases and the V segment lost 0 bases, leaving 6 bases of the junction unmatched. The germline CDR1 and CDR2 sequences are SGDLS and YYNGEE. The CDR3 sequence: CASSVGGRGINEQFF. In DNA, the CDR3 is TGTGCCAGCAGCGTAGGCGGCAGGGGGATCAATGAGCAGTTCTTC.

This clonotype was recorded many times. V is TRBV7-2 and J is TRBJ2-2; either TRBD1 or TRBD2 may supply D (5 bases each). V lost 6 bases and J 1 base, leaving 18 bases between the germline ends. The V gene's germline CDR1 is SGHTA and CDR2 FQGNSA. This CDR3 comprises 17 residues. The CDR3 DNA follows: TGTGCCAGCAGGTCGTTTGGGACGGATCTGAACACCGGGGAGCTGTTTTTT. It codes for CASRSFGTDLNTGELFF.

The genes are TRBV7-9 and TRBJ2-2, with D perhaps matching TRBD1 (6 bases). The V gene's germline CDR1 is SEHNR and CDR2 FQNEAQ (reference sequence). The CDR3 length is 15 residues. V gave up 5 bases and J gave up 4 bases, with 14 bases separating them. CDR3 amino acids: CASSRGGSPTGELFF. In nucleotides, the CDR3 is TGTGCCAGCAGCCGAGGGGGTAGCCCCACCGGGGAGCTGTTTTTT. The full variable domain, with the rest looked up from reference TRBV7-9 and TRBJ2-2, is DTGVSQNPRHKITKRGQNVTFRCDPISEHNRLYWYRQTLGQGPEFLTYFQNEAQLEKSRLLSDRFSAERPKGSFSTLEIQRTEQGDSAMYLCASSRGGSPTGELFFGEGSRLTVL.